This entry lists 15 T cell receptor beta chains sequenced from one sample in a study of shared clonotypes between healthy human individuals. Here immunoSEQ multiplex PCR was the method, and the copy in TCRdb shows in-frame clones only, minus some. Of more than 2 million clones in the sample, about 93% are singletons; the top ten hold about 1.7%. The naive CD8 fraction comprised CD45RO-negative cells positively selected for CCR7 and excluded terminally differentiated effector memory CD45RA+ cells. Input material: naive CD8+ T cells from PBMCs. The receptors stem from a man aged 18 to 29 in good health. Some clones in this sample may be carry-over from other donors' samples.

The rearrangement joins TRBV29-1 to TRBJ2-3, with 9 bases aligning to TRBD2. V lost 4 bases, J lost 7 bases, and 12 bases stayed unmatched. The CDR3 is 15 residues long. Germline lookup yields CDR1 SQVTM and CDR2 ANQGSEA. DNA of the CDR3: TGCAGCGTTGTTGGGGGCTCTAGCGGGATATATACGCAGTATTTT. Translating it yields CSVVGGSSGIYTQYF.

On this clone: The same CDR3 is also encoded by other DNA sequences in this sample. The genes are TRBV11-2 and TRBJ2-7; D is undetermined. V lost 1 base, J lost 2 bases, and 9 bases lay in between. This CDR3 is 14 amino acids long. The V gene's germline CDR1 is SGHAT and CDR2 FQNNGV. CDR3 protein: CASSLGQATYEQYF. The CDR3 DNA follows: TGTGCCAGCAGCTTAGGGCAGGCTACCTACGAGCAGTACTTC.

The V gene is TRBV14, the J gene TRBJ1-4; 7 positions match TRBD1. Per germline, CDR1 SGHDN and CDR2 FVKESK. The CDR3 extends over 16 amino acids. V lost 2 bases to trimming and J lost 5 bases; unmatched junction nucleotides: 8. Here the CDR3 reads CASSQWRTGPNEKLFF. The CDR3, as DNA: TGTGCCAGCAGCCAATGGAGGACAGGACCGAATGAAAAACTGTTTTTT.

The V and J genes are TRBV18 and TRBJ1-3; D perhaps matches TRBD1 (5 bases). The CDR3 length is 19 residues. V was shortened by 3 bases and J by 0 bases, with 21 bases between the two germline ends. Looked up from germline, CDR1 is KGHSH and CDR2 is LQKENI. The CDR3 DNA follows: TGTGCCAGCTCACCCCTACGCTCCCAGACAGACGGCTCTGGAAACACCATATATTTT. It translates to CASSPLRSQTDGSGNTIYF.

This clone came up once. The chain combines TRBV11-2 with TRBJ2-1; TRBD2 matches at 8 bases. The CDR3 runs to 16 residues. The V segment lost 4 bases and the J segment 0 bases; nucleotides outside the gene matches: 5. In germline, CDR1 is SGHAT, CDR2 FQNNGV. The CDR3 region is CASSSLAGSSYNEQFF. CDR3 bases: TGTGCCAGCAGCTCTCTAGCGGGTAGCTCCTACAATGAGCAGTTCTTC. The full variable domain, rest sourced from reference TRBV11-2 and TRBJ2-1, is EAGVAQSPRYKIIEKRQSVAFWCNPISGHATLYWYQQILGQGPKLLIQFQNNGVVDDSQLPKDRFSAERLKGVDSTLKIQPAKLEDSAVYLCASSSLAGSSYNEQFFGPGTRLTVL.

J is TRBJ1-1 and V is TRBV4-3; a possible D gene is TRBD1 (5 bases). Germline assignment: CDR1 LGHNA and CDR2 YSLEER. Trimming stripped 5 bases from V and 1 base from J, with 11 bases between. CDR3 length equals 14 residues. The CDR3 loop is CASSYRDGNTEAFF. CDR3 DNA: TGCGCCAGCAGCTACCGGGACGGGAACACTGAAGCTTTCTTT.

Comments on this clone: Within the sample, other DNA sequences also encode this same CDR3. V and J are TRBV27 and TRBJ2-7; TRBD1 matches 8 bases. The J segment lost 1 base and the V segment lost 5 bases, leaving 7 bases of the junction unmatched. This CDR3 is 15 amino acids long. Germline lookup yields CDR1 MNHEY and CDR2 SMNVEV (reference sequence). CDR3 coding DNA: TGTGCCAGCAGTCCAAGGACAGGGAAGTCCTACGAGCAGTACTTC. Translated, it gives CASSPRTGKSYEQYF.

About this clone: The sample holds other DNA sequences that translate to the same CDR3. The chain employs TRBV27 and TRBJ2-7; 10 bases align to TRBD1. Germline CDR1 MNHEY, CDR2 SMNVEV (reference sequence). This CDR3 contains 14 residues. Losses at the gene ends were 6 bases for V and 4 bases for J; bases not matched to a gene: 6. This chain's CDR3 is CASRDRDRGYEQYF. The CDR3 region has the DNA TGTGCCAGCAGGGACCGGGACAGGGGTTACGAGCAGTACTTC.

J is TRBJ2-1 and V is TRBV6-6; no clear D. The CDR3 sequence is 13 residues long. Germline V gives CDR1 MNHNY, CDR2 SVGAGI (reference sequence). The germline V and J ends were trimmed by 0 bases and 9 bases, with 9 bases remaining between them. The CDR3 sequence is CASSYSRVGEQFF. CDR3 nucleotides: TGTGCCAGCAGTTACTCCCGAGTGGGTGAGCAGTTCTTC.

This chain uses TRBV7-9 with TRBJ2-5; D ambiguous. CDR1 and CDR2 (germline): SEHNR, FQNEAQ (reference sequence). The CDR3 contains 13 residues. The V and J ends lost 4 bases and 5 bases respectively, with 11 bases between them. As DNA, the CDR3 is TGTGCCAGCAGCTCCCCATTTAGGGAGACCCAGTACTTC. Translation gives CASSSPFRETQYF.

V and J are TRBV6-6 and TRBJ1-1; D not certain. This CDR3 spans 15 amino acids. Germline V CDR1 and CDR2: MNHNY, SVGAGI (reference sequence). Trimming removed 0 bases at V and 2 bases at J, with 10 bases between. This chain's CDR3 is CASSYSRWGNTEAFF. The CDR3 coding sequence is TGTGCCAGCAGTTACTCGAGGTGGGGTAACACTGAAGCTTTCTTT.

This clone was counted once. The CDR3 loop reads CASKEAPAYEQYF. CDR3 nucleotides: TGCGCCAGCAAGGAGGCCCCCGCCTACGAGCAGTACTTC. The chain is built from TRBV5-1 and TRBJ2-7; D perhaps matches TRBD2 (5 bases). Per germline, CDR1 SGHRS and CDR2 YFSETQ. V lost 6 bases and J 2 bases, leaving 12 bases between the germline ends. The CDR3 has 13 amino acids.

This chain connects TRBV6-1 to TRBJ2-7, with D unresolved. V was pared by 2 bases and J by 6 bases, with 20 bases between. CDR1 is MNHNS and CDR2 is SASEGT in the germline V gene. The CDR3 extends over 16 amino acids. CDR3 loop: CASSELSRSFTIEQYF. The DNA for the CDR3 is TGTGCCAGCAGTGAATTATCACGGTCGTTTACCATCGAGCAGTACTTC.

This clone was found once. The genes are TRBV5-6 and TRBJ2-2, with D perhaps TRBD2 (5 bases). Germline V gives CDR1 SGHDT, CDR2 YYEEEE. CDR3 length: 12 amino acids. Deletions cut 1 base from V and 7 bases from J, with 5 bases between. In nucleotides, the CDR3 is TGTGCCAGCAGCTTGCGGGGCGGGGAGCTGTTTTTT. This encodes CASSLRGGELFF.

The chain couples TRBV19 to TRBJ2-3; possibly TRBD1 for D (5 bases). Germline V CDR1 and CDR2: LNHDA, SQIVND (reference sequence). V lost 3 bases, J lost 0 bases, and 13 bases lay in between. The CDR3 totals 16 residues. CDR3: CASSIWGGISTDTQYF. The CDR3 DNA sequence: TGTGCCAGTAGTATTTGGGGCGGTATAAGCACAGATACGCAGTATTTT.